The present T cell receptor (beta chain) was sequenced within a study of T cells in localized non-small cell lung cancer. To note about this clone: A junction boundary mismatches the germline segment, possibly from a read error.

The protocol was immunoSEQ multiplex PCR, while the TCRdb copy is restricted to in-frame clones and leaves out a portion. The table includes 55,000 to 75,000 clones, more than 85% detected once. The CDR3 runs to 13 residues. Germline CDR1 SSHAT, CDR2 FNYEAQ (reference sequence). Sequencing used peripheral blood, obtained before any cancer treatment. This chain joins TRBV7-7 and TRBJ2-2; D is undetermined. This TCR came from a man aged 40-75 years with stage I lung adenocarcinoma. The CDR3, as DNA: TGTGCTAGCAGCCTTTATAACACCGGGGAGCTGTTTTTT. Protein sequence: CASSLYNTGELFF. Variable domain in full (rest from reference TRBV7-7 and TRBJ2-2): GAGVSQSPRYKVTKRGQDVTLRCDPISSHATLYWYQQALGQGPEFLTYFNYEAQPDKSGLPSDRFSAERPEGSISTLTIQRTEQRDSAMYRCASSLYNTGELFFGEGSRLTVL.